This T cell receptor beta chain was sequenced for a study of T cells after yellow fever vaccination. Study context: In the case of low-cell-number fractions, SMART-Seq v4 Ultra Low Input was used for preparation.

TCRdb fed the 5' RACE reads into MiXCR, producing one record per CDR3 protein. The repertoire holds 300,000 to 350,000 distinct CDR3 sequences, with 8.1% as singletons. Study-level points and caveats: Contaminating bulk clonotypes could be abundant in FACS-sorted repertoires.

With regard to this clonotype: What it binds is unknown.

This CDR3 spans 18 amino acids. With 3 bases removed from V and 0 bases from J, the gap between germline ends came to 18 bases. Germline-derived CDR1 and CDR2 are LGHNA and YNFKEQ. The sequence came from a man between 18 and 29 years old who received the YFV17D yellow fever vaccine. The rearrangement links TRBV4-2 to TRBJ1-5; D not certain. Specimen: PBMCs, collected about 49 days after the first yellow fever vaccination. CDR3 DNA sequence: TGTGCCAGCAGCCACCTACCACCGGCAGGAGGTAGCAATCAGCCCCAGCATTTT. As protein: CASSHLPPAGGSNQPQHF.